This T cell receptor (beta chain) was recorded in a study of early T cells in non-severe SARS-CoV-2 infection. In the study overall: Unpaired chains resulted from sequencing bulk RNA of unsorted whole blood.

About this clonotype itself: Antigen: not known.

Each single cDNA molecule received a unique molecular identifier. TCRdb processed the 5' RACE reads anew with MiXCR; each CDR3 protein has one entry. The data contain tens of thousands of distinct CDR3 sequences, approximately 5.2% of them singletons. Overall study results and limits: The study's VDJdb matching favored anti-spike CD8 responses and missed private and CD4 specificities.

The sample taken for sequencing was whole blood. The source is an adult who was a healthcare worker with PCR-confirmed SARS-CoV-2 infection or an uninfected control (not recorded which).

Here the CDR3 DNA reads TGTGCCAGCAGTTATCGAGCGGGAGGTATCGGCAATGAGCAGTTCTTC. Its protein product is CASSYRAGGIGNEQFF. V is TRBV6-2 or TRBV6-3 and J is TRBJ2-1, with 9 nucleotides matching TRBD2. CDR1 and CDR2 (germline): MNHEY, SVGEGT. The CDR3 has 16 amino acids. The V gene end was trimmed by 3 bases and the J gene end by 6 bases; junction bases not matched to a gene: 9.